The 14 T cell receptor beta chains reported below all come from one sample, sequenced in a study of blood T cell repertoires in COVID-19. Sequencing was performed with immunoSEQ multiplex PCR; in TCRdb, only in-frame clones are kept and a portion is missing. The sample consists of 90,000 or so clones, 85% to 90% of them appearing once. Sequencing input: peripheral blood. These TCRs come from a woman of 80 years or more with active COVID-19.

The chain carries TRBV27 and TRBJ1-5; D is undetermined. The germline V gene encodes CDR1 MNHEY and CDR2 SMNVEV (reference sequence). The CDR3 extends over 13 amino acids. Trimming removed 4 bases at V and 9 bases at J, with 13 bases between. The CDR3 nucleotides are TGTGCCAGCAGTTACGGGGTGGGTTGGCCCCAGCATTTT. As protein: CASSYGVGWPQHF.

The V gene is TRBV10-3, the J gene TRBJ2-5, with TRBD2 matching over 9 bases. The ends lost 0 bases at V and 1 base at J; junction bases unmatched: 9. CDR1 is ENHRY, CDR2 SYGVKD, per germline. CDR3 size: 18 residues. The CDR3 reads CAISESGVSGSPQETQYF. The CDR3, as DNA: TGTGCCATCAGTGAGTCGGGCGTTAGCGGGAGCCCCCAAGAGACCCAGTACTTC.

This clone has only a few counts. This chain uses TRBV7-2 with TRBJ1-2, with D uncertain. The V gene lost 7 bases and the J gene lost 8 bases, with 23 bases spanning the gap. From germline, CDR1 is SGHTA and CDR2 FQGNSA. CDR3 length: 15 amino acids. The CDR3 spells CASTRSFDKLEGYTF. Here the CDR3 DNA reads TGTGCCAGCACTCGATCTTTTGACAAATTAGAAGGCTACACCTTC.

This clone was detected only a few times. The CDR3 region has the DNA TGTGCCTGGAGTGCCTCACTCCTTGCCGAGAACGAGCAGTACTTC. As protein: CAWSASLLAENEQYF. V gene TRBV30 combines with J gene TRBJ2-7; D is unresolved. This CDR3 contains 15 residues. CDR1 is GTSNPN and CDR2 is SVGIG in the germline V gene (reference sequence). V was trimmed by 1 base and J by 5 bases, leaving 18 bases between them.

The CDR3 sequence: CAITATNEKLFF. CDR3 in DNA: TGTGCCATCACAGCAACTAATGAAAAACTGTTTTTT. J is TRBJ1-4 and V is TRBV10-3; no reliable D call. Trimming shortened V by 7 bases and J by 0 bases, and 3 bases separated the two germline ends. The CDR3 has 12 amino acids. Germline-derived CDR1 and CDR2 are ENHRY and SYGVKD.

The J gene is TRBJ2-7, the V gene TRBV29-1; TRBD1 aligns across 7 bases. The germline V gene has CDR1 SQVTM and CDR2 ANQGSEA. The ends lost 6 bases at V and 1 base at J; junction bases unmatched: 9. CDR3 size: 14 residues. CDR3 sequence reads: CSVQEQGVSYEQYF. In DNA form, the CDR3 reads TGCAGCGTACAGGAGCAGGGGGTTTCCTACGAGCAGTACTTC.

The chain joins TRBV10-3 to TRBJ2-2, with TRBD2 identical over 9 bases. V was clipped by 5 bases and J by 5 bases; unmatched bases: 9. The CDR3 is 16 residues long. Germline CDR1 ENHRY, CDR2 SYGVKD. CDR3 sequence reads: CAISPFAGGSTGELFF. In nucleotides, the CDR3 is TGTGCCATCAGTCCATTTGCGGGAGGGAGTACCGGGGAGCTGTTTTTT.

The J gene is TRBJ1-6, the V gene TRBV2; D gene unclear. Germline-derived CDR1 and CDR2 are SNHLY and FYNNEI. The CDR3 loop spans 14 amino acids. The V and J ends lost 4 bases and 9 bases respectively, with 13 bases between them. The CDR3 loop reads CASSALGEGSPLHF. Written as DNA, the CDR3 is TGTGCCAGCAGTGCTCTGGGAGAGGGTTCACCCCTCCACTTT.

The chain has TRBV28 and TRBJ1-2, with 11 bases fitting TRBD1. Germline values: CDR1 MDHEN, CDR2 SYDVKM. The CDR3 length is 15 residues. V dropped 6 bases and J dropped 3; count of bases not matched to a gene: 6. DNA of the CDR3: TGTGCCAGCAGCATGCGGACAGGGGGCGACTATGGCTACACCTTC. Encoded protein: CASSMRTGGDYGYTF.

This rearrangement joins TRBV4-3 to TRBJ2-1; 10 nucleotides match TRBD2. The CDR3 is 18 amino acids. V lost 1 base and J lost 6; bases outside the gene matches: 12. In germline, CDR1 is LGHNA, CDR2 YSLEER. Here the CDR3 reads CASSQVASGSVLVNEQFF. The CDR3 DNA is TGCGCCAGCAGCCAAGTCGCTAGCGGGAGTGTCCTAGTCAATGAGCAGTTCTTC.

The chain links TRBV5-5 to TRBJ1-4; D gene uncertain. This CDR3 region has 12 residues. The germline CDR1 and CDR2 sequences are SGHKS and YYEKEE (reference sequence). Trimming stripped 9 bases from V and 8 bases from J, with 14 bases between. The CDR3 spells CAKGLRGEKLFF. In DNA, the CDR3 is TGTGCCAAAGGGTTACGGGGAGAAAAACTGTTTTTT.

This chain joins TRBV10-3 and TRBJ2-7; TRBD1 is a possible D gene (6 bases). The CDR3 is 14 amino acids. The V end lost 5 bases, the J end lost 3 bases, and 14 bases lay between the germline ends. The V gene's germline CDR1 is ENHRY and CDR2 SYGVKD. The CDR3 is CAISIRDTFYEQYF. The CDR3 bases are TGTGCCATCAGTATCCGGGACACTTTCTACGAGCAGTACTTC.

This clone was counted between two and nine times. The genes are TRBV4-2 and TRBJ2-1; no firm D call. V lost 4 bases, J lost 5 bases, and 15 bases lay in between. CDR3 length equals 15 residues. The germline CDR1 and CDR2 sequences are LGHNA and YNFKEQ. CDR3 sequence reads: CASSPSLVRNNEQFF. DNA of the CDR3: TGTGCCAGCAGCCCTTCATTGGTTAGAAACAATGAGCAGTTCTTC.

The rearrangement links TRBV2 to TRBJ2-5; TRBD2 might be the D (5 bases). V was clipped by 4 bases and J by 2 bases, with 8 bases between them. Germline CDR1 reads SNHLY; CDR2 reads FYNNEI. The CDR3 is made up of 13 amino acids. CDR3 residues: CASSVSVQETQYF. CDR3 nucleotide sequence: TGTGCCAGCAGTGTTAGCGTACAAGAGACCCAGTACTTC.